The T cell receptor (beta chain) described here comes from a study of graft-versus-host responses after intestinal transplantation. Study context: Transplant types were multivisceral, liver-intestinal, or isolated intestinal. Following induction with anti-thymocyte globulin, all recipients were given tacrolimus and steroids for three to four years. Points from the study as a whole: Those patients showing graft-donor T cell macrochimerism displayed high graft-versus-host to host-versus-graft clonal ratios in allografts. GvH clones were found in recipient marrow; some appeared first in ileum or blood.

Germline V gene lookup returns CDR1 MNHEY and CDR2 SMNVEV (reference sequence). V was clipped by 5 bases and J by 4 bases; unmatched bases: 5. The CDR3 sequence is 15 residues long. As regards this clone: The antigen is unknown.

Clones were sequenced by immunoSEQ multiplex PCR, and TCRdb holds only the in-frame ones, with some missing. This sample has around 70,000 clones, with more than 80% found just once. The genes are TRBV27 and TRBJ2-1, with TRBD1 identical over 10 bases. The receptor was isolated from a human donor who received an intestinal transplant. Source: unstimulated CD8+ T cells sorted from spleen or lymph node cells, taken before intestinal transplant. The CDR3 sequence is CASSPDRGAYNEQFF. The CDR3 bases are TGTGCCAGCAGTCCGGACAGGGGGGCGTACAATGAGCAGTTCTTC.